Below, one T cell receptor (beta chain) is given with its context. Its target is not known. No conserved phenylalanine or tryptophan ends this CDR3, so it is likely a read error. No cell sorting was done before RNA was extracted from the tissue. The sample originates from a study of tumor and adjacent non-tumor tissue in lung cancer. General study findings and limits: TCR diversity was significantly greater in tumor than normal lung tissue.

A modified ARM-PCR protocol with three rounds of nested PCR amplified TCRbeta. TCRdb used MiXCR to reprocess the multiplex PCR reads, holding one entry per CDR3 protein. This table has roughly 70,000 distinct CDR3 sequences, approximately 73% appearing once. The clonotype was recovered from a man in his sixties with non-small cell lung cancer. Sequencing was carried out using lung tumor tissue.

As DNA, the CDR3 is TGTGCCAGCGGGACGGGGTTCCTCGGGGCCAACGTCCTGACTTTG. Its translation: CASGTGFLGANVLTL. The gene calls are TRBV28 and TRBJ2-6, with D tentatively TRBD1 or TRBD2 (5 bases each). The V end was cut by 8 bases, the J end by 4 bases, with 15 bases between. Per germline, CDR1 MDHEN and CDR2 SYDVKM. This CDR3 has 15 residues.